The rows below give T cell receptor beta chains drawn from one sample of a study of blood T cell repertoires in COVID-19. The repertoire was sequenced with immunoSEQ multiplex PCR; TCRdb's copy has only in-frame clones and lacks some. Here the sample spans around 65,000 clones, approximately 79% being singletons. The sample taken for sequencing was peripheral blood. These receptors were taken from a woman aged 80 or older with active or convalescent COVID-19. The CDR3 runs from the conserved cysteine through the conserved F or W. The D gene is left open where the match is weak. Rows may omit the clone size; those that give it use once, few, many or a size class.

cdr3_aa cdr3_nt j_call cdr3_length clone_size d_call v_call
CASTMTVQAYGYTF TGTGCCAGCACAATGACGGTACAGGCCTATGGCTACACCTTC TRBJ1-2 14 few - TRBV5-6
CASSLDRTLGYGYTF TGTGCCAGCAGCTTAGATAGGACACTCGGCTATGGCTACACCTTC TRBJ1-2 15 - - TRBV11-2
CASSHSSRGDGYTF TGTGCCAGCAGTCATTCGTCGCGTGGAGATGGCTACACCTTC TRBJ1-2 14 - - TRBV3-1/TRBV3-2
CASSLGAGVPHGYTF TGTGCCAGCAGCTTGGGTGCAGGGGTACCTCATGGCTACACCTTC TRBJ1-2 15 - - TRBV5-6
CAIREGAEAFF TGTGCCATCAGGGAAGGGGCTGAAGCTTTCTTT TRBJ1-1 11 few - TRBV10-3
CASSMVGLAGPTLYF TGTGCCAGCAGCATGGTGGGGCTAGCGGGGCCCACCCTGTACTTC TRBJ2-7 15 - TRBD2 TRBV7-2
CASKAIAGPNTEAFF TGCGCCAGCAAAGCGATAGCGGGACCAAACACTGAAGCTTTCTTT TRBJ1-1 15 - - TRBV5-1
CSARSNTEAFF TGCAGTGCTCGTTCGAACACTGAAGCTTTCTTT TRBJ1-1 11 - - TRBV20-1
CSVPLEGLQDTQYF TGCAGCGTCCCTCTGGAGGGATTACAAGATACGCAGTATTTT TRBJ2-3 14 once - TRBV29-1
CASSLASGDYGYTF TGCGCCAGCAGCTTGGCGTCGGGGGACTATGGCTACACCTTC TRBJ1-2 14 - - TRBV5-1
CATSILTGPYGYTF TGTGCCACCAGCATTTTGACAGGGCCCTATGGCTACACCTTC TRBJ1-2 14 - TRBD1 TRBV15
CASRRGTSPTNEQFF TGTGCCAGCAGGAGAGGGACTAGCCCTACCAATGAGCAGTTCTTC TRBJ2-1 15 - TRBD2 TRBV6-5
CASAGQLNTEAFF TGTGCCAGCGCGGGACAGCTGAACACTGAAGCTTTCTTT TRBJ1-1 13 - TRBD1 TRBV18
CASSRDRNTEAFF TGTGCCAGCAGCCGGGACAGAAACACTGAAGCTTTCTTT TRBJ1-1 13 - TRBD1 TRBV5-4
CASSPPQGDHSPLHF TGTGCCAGCTCACCCCCGCAGGGGGACCATTCACCCCTCCACTTT TRBJ1-6 15 - TRBD1 TRBV18
CASSFAGPNYGYTF TGTGCCAGCAGTTTTGCGGGTCCTAACTATGGCTACACCTTC TRBJ1-2 14 few - TRBV27
CASSIDRGRITSNEKLFF TGTGCCAGCAGCATAGACAGGGGAAGAATTACTTCAAATGAAAAACTGTTTTTT TRBJ1-4 18 - TRBD1 TRBV7-9
CASSLDGYNSPLHF TGTGCCAGCAGCTTAGACGGGTACAATTCACCCCTCCACTTT TRBJ1-6 14 once - TRBV7-2